The 8 T cell receptor beta chains reported below all come from one sample, sequenced in a study of response to subunit inactivated influenza vaccine. TCRdb processed the RT-PCR reads anew with MiXCR; each CDR3 protein has one entry. Here the sample spans about 650,000 distinct CDR3 sequences, about a sixth being singletons. Sequencing used PBMCs from blood, obtained approximately 13 days after vaccination. The receptors shown here come from a man aged 45-65 years who received an inactivated influenza vaccine.

This clonotype was found many times. V and J are TRBV20-1 and TRBJ1-5; 7 bases are shared with TRBD1. The V segment lost 6 bases and the J segment 2 bases; nucleotides outside the gene matches: 4. CDR3 size: 13 residues. Germline-derived CDR1 and CDR2 are DFQATT and SNEGSKA (reference sequence). The CDR3 reads CSAGTVGNQPQHF. The CDR3 nucleotides read TGCAGTGCGGGGACAGTTGGCAATCAGCCCCAGCATTTT.

This clonotype showed up just a few times. The chain recombines TRBV18 with TRBJ2-2; the D gene is possibly TRBD2 (6 bases). The CDR3 loop spans 16 amino acids. Germline CDR1 and CDR2: KGHSH and LQKENI. Between the trimmed V and J ends, which lost 4 bases and 1 base, there was a span of 13 bases. For the CDR3, the DNA is TGTGCCAGCTCACGGGACTCCCGTTTGAACACCGGGGAGCTGTTTTTT. Translating gives CASSRDSRLNTGELFF.

As to this clonotype: At one end the junction does not follow the germline gene, possibly because of a read error. The J gene is TRBJ2-7, the V gene TRBV5-1; tentative D call: TRBD1 (6 bases). Germline CDR1 SGHRS, CDR2 YFSETQ. The CDR3 is 12 residues long. CDR3 loop: CVSSRGGYEQYF. The DNA for the CDR3 is TGCGTCAGCAGCAGGGGTGGTTACGAGCAGTACTTC.

The chain carries TRBV9 and TRBJ2-3, with D tentatively TRBD1 or TRBD2 (5 bases each). This CDR3 spans 15 amino acids. Per the germline V gene, CDR1 is SGDLS and CDR2 is YYNGEE. Between the trimmed V and J ends, which lost 3 bases and 0 bases, there was a span of 11 bases. The CDR3, as DNA: TGTGCCAGCAGCGCGGGACCATTTAGCACAGATACGCAGTATTTT. It encodes CASSAGPFSTDTQYF.

This clonotype was counted between two and nine times. The chain combines TRBV10-3 with TRBJ2-7, with D perhaps TRBD1 (6 bases). Germline loops: CDR1 ENHRY, CDR2 SYGVKD. V lost 3 bases, J lost 12 bases, and 15 bases lay in between. This CDR3 comprises 12 residues. The CDR3 spells CAISENRDRWYF. Here the CDR3 DNA reads TGTGCCATCAGTGAAAACAGGGATCGGTGGTACTTC.

The chain employs TRBV7-2 and TRBJ2-1, with no clear D. Germline V gene lookup returns CDR1 SGHTA and CDR2 FQGNSA. Between the trimmed V and J ends, which lost 6 bases and 5 bases, there was a span of 11 bases. This CDR3 is built from 13 residues. This CDR3 is CASSSKFDNEQFF. CDR3 bases: TGTGCCAGCAGTTCCAAATTTGACAATGAGCAGTTCTTC.

This clonotype was picked up a small number of times. This chain uses TRBV20-1 with TRBJ2-6; 10 nucleotides agree with TRBD2. The junction had 1 base not matched to a gene; V was cut back by 3 bases and J by 2 bases. Germline lookup yields CDR1 DFQATT and CDR2 SNEGSKA (reference sequence). CDR3 size: 15 residues. The CDR3 region is CSARGTSAGANVLTF. CDR3 nucleotides: TGCAGTGCTAGGGGGACTAGCGCTGGGGCCAACGTCCTGACTTTC.

The chain is built from TRBV6-5 and TRBJ2-7, with D tentatively TRBD1 (6 bases). Trimming removed 2 bases from V and 3 bases from J, with 20 bases in between. Germline V gene data show CDR1 as MNHEY and CDR2 as SVGAGI. This CDR3 is 17 amino acids long. CDR3 bases: TGTGCCAGCAGTTACCATACATCCGGCAGGGGTGGCTACGAGCAGTACTTC. It yields the protein CASSYHTSGRGGYEQYF.